A selection of T cell receptor beta chains follows, all from one sample in a study of early T cells in non-severe SARS-CoV-2 infection. TCRdb redid the calling of the 5' RACE reads with MiXCR, one entry per CDR3 protein. The data show fewer than 60,000 distinct CDR3 sequences, with approximately 10% seen just once and less than 15% held by the top ten. Material for sequencing was whole blood. The receptors here all came from an adult who was a healthcare worker with PCR-confirmed SARS-CoV-2 infection or an uninfected control (not recorded which). Each CDR3 is given without its conserved first and last residue. The D gene is left open where the match is weak.

d_call v_call cdr3_length cdr3_aa
. TRBV3-1 14 ASSPDRASSTGELF
TRBD1 TRBV5-4 12 ASSLGQGIDGYT
TRBD2 TRBV19 17 ASSISSGGPVLGTDTQY
TRBD2 TRBV6-1 13 ASWREGSGANVLT
. TRBV20-1 9 SARSVDLQF
. TRBV5-1 12 ASNPGLFTGELF
. TRBV11-2 13 ASSPERGVNTEAF
. TRBV14 12 ASSQELGWTEAF
. TRBV7-9 10 ASSPRYTEAF
. TRBV28 16 ASHRRRSQSSGANVLT
. TRBV2 10 ASSAYDETQY
TRBD2 TRBV7-8 14 ASRPGLAGTTDTQY
TRBD2 TRBV10-3 14 AISDQTSGSTETQY
. TRBV5-1 10 ASSLVRGREY
. TRBV19 11 ASSWDNYQPQH
TRBD2 TRBV11-2 14 ASSPLVAGVRETQY
TRBD1 TRBV15 13 ATSRQNRGAGEQY
. TRBV7-9 13 ASSLEVSGANVLT
TRBD2 TRBV7-9 14 ASSLDRSGQYNEQF
TRBD1 TRBV5-5 13 ASTTRETGSYEQY
. TRBV7-9 11 ASSQDTNTEAF
. TRBV21-1 17 ASSKLRDRGNLAKNIQY
TRBD1 TRBV7-9 12 ASSFTGGSYEQY
. TRBV7-9 12 ASSLSLPLDEQF
. TRBV7-2 11 ASSLASADTQY
. TRBV10-3 12 AISEGSNTGELF
. TRBV7-8 14 ASSSRRGYSNQPQH
. TRBV7-8 11 ASSFTRDQPQH
. TRBV20-1 11 SARETGRDEQY
. TRBV25-1 10 ASSLGVGEQF
TRBD1 TRBV28 13 ASSPRVQGIKGYT
. TRBV5-1 12 ASSLDRPNSPLH
. TRBV12-3/TRBV12-4 14 ASTKGGTIIPDTQY
TRBD2 TRBV29-1 11 SVETSGNYEQY
TRBD1 TRBV9 15 ASSVFFPRDRSYEQY
. TRBV20-1 13 SALKMGRNTGELF
TRBD2 TRBV5-4 12 ASSLALAEETQY